This T cell receptor (beta chain) was sequenced during a study of early T cells in non-severe SARS-CoV-2 infection. Across the whole study: It was bulk RNA from unsorted whole blood that was sequenced, and the chains were unpaired. General observations from the study: VDJdb matching, biased toward anti-spike CD8 responses, missed private and CD4 specificities.

This clonotype came up many times. Its antigen is currently unknown. cDNA molecules, individually, were tagged with unique molecular identifiers. MiXCR was run by TCRdb on the 5' RACE reads, yielding one entry per CDR3 protein. The sample includes tens of thousands of distinct CDR3 sequences, about 5.8% of them seen just once. The sample comprised whole blood. The TCR comes from an adult who was a healthcare worker with PCR-confirmed SARS-CoV-2 infection or an uninfected control (not recorded which).

CDR3 residues: CSVGGTGELFF. The CDR3 nucleotides read TGCAGCGTTGGGGGCACCGGGGAGCTGTTTTTT. The rearrangement uses TRBV29-1 and TRBJ2-2; D unclear. Germline values: CDR1 SQVTM, CDR2 ANQGSEA. The CDR3 sequence is 11 residues long. The V end lost 4 bases, the J end lost 4 bases, and 4 bases lay between the germline ends.